Listed here are 28 T cell receptor beta chains from one sample, sequenced in a study of regulatory T cells. Study-level findings and limits: In CD3G-deficient patients, conventional CD4+ T cells were enriched for hydrophobic CDR3 residues at positions 6 and 7.

For these TCRs, the target antigens are not known. Amplification used 52 TRBV primers and 13 TRBJ primers. Clones were read by immunoSEQ multiplex PCR, and TCRdb kept only the in-frame ones, dropping some. The table has about 35,000 clones, 75% to 90% seen once. Sequenced sample: conventional CD4+ T cells sorted from blood. The receptors were sampled from a young adult with CD3G deficiency.

The chain employs TRBV27 and TRBJ2-7, with D possibly being TRBD1 (5 bases). This CDR3 has 13 amino acids. CDR1 MNHEY and CDR2 SMNVEV come from the germline V gene (reference sequence). V was trimmed by 5 bases and J by 5 bases, leaving 13 bases between them. The CDR3 sequence: CASSPSRVHEQYF. As DNA, the CDR3 is TGTGCCAGCAGTCCCTCCAGGGTACACGAGCAGTACTTC.

The chain uses TRBV6-1 and TRBJ2-7, with no clear D. Germline loops: CDR1 MNHNS, CDR2 SASEGT. This CDR3 contains 14 residues. Between the trimmed V and J ends, which lost 4 bases and 0 bases, there was a span of 10 bases. CDR3 protein: CASSGTRSSYEQYF. CDR3 DNA sequence: TGTGCCAGCAGTGGCACCCGGAGCTCCTACGAGCAGTACTTC.

The V gene is TRBV6-1, the J gene TRBJ2-7, with D perhaps being TRBD1 or TRBD2 (5 bases each). The CDR3 is 13 amino acids. Trimming removed 7 bases at V and 3 bases at J, with 13 bases between. The germline V gene has CDR1 MNHNS and CDR2 SASEGT. The CDR3 sequence is CASTPGPSYEQYF. The CDR3, as DNA: TGTGCCAGCACCCCGGGGCCCAGCTACGAGCAGTACTTC.

The CDR3 DNA follows: TGTGCCAGCAGCCTCAGGAGGACTAGCGGGAAAACAGATACGCAGTATTTT. This sequence encodes CASSLRRTSGKTDTQYF. The chain joins TRBV13 to TRBJ2-3, with 12 positions matching TRBD2. Germline V gene data show CDR1 as PRHDT and CDR2 as FYEKMQ (reference sequence). The trim removed 5 bases at V and 3 bases at J, leaving 9 bases unmatched. The CDR3 is 17 amino acids. The full variable domain, its missing parts supplied by reference TRBV13 and TRBJ2-3, is AAGVIQSPRHLIKEKRETATLKCYPIPRHDTVYWYQQGPGQDPQFLISFYEKMQSDKGSIPDRFSAQQFSDYHSELNMSSLELGDSALYFCASSLRRTSGKTDTQYFGPGTRLTVL.

The chain combines TRBV6-6 with TRBJ2-7, with D hard to call. Germline V lookup: CDR1 MNHNY, CDR2 SVGAGI (reference sequence). The CDR3 has 11 amino acids. V shed 5 bases and J shed 6 bases, with 8 bases lying between them. The CDR3 nucleotides read TGTGCCAGCAGTCCCCAAAGCGAGCAGTACTTC. Translating gives CASSPQSEQYF.

The V gene is TRBV28, the J gene TRBJ2-5; 8 bases match TRBD2. V shed 3 bases, J shed 0 bases, and the junction held 6 bases outside the gene matches. Germline CDR1 is MDHEN and CDR2 is SYDVKM. This CDR3 spans 16 amino acids. CDR3: CASSLAGGLYQETQYF. DNA for the CDR3: TGTGCCAGCAGTTTGGCGGGAGGCCTGTACCAAGAGACCCAGTACTTC.

The rearrangement joins TRBV29-1 to TRBJ2-5; D is undetermined. V was cut by 5 bases and J by 4 bases, with 17 bases left in between. CDR1 is SQVTM, CDR2 ANQGSEA, per germline. The CDR3 runs to 14 residues. DNA of the CDR3: TGCAGCGTTTTCCCCCTATCACCAGGAGAGACCCAGTACTTC. Residues: CSVFPLSPGETQYF.

The chain joins TRBV28 to TRBJ2-1, with 8 bases that match TRBD2. CDR1 is MDHEN, CDR2 SYDVKM, per germline. Trimming took 5 bases from V and 8 from J; bases not matched to a gene: 14. There are 16 residues in the CDR3. CDR3 sequence reads: CASSRSGSLPPYEQFF. CDR3 nucleotide sequence: TGTGCCAGCAGTCGCAGCGGGAGTCTCCCCCCATATGAGCAGTTCTTC.

J is TRBJ2-7 and V is TRBV28; 11 positions agree with TRBD2. With V trimmed by 3 bases and J by 7 bases, 5 bases remained unmatched. This CDR3 is built from 14 residues. Germline values: CDR1 MDHEN, CDR2 SYDVKM. CDR3 DNA: TGTGCCAGCAGTTTGGATAGCGGGAGGGGTGAGCAGTACTTC. It is translated as CASSLDSGRGEQYF.

The chain uses TRBV19 and TRBJ2-3, with TRBD2 matching over 12 bases. Germline loops: CDR1 LNHDA, CDR2 SQIVND (reference sequence). This CDR3 has 15 amino acids. V was clipped by 5 bases and J by 3 bases; unmatched bases: 3. CDR3 sequence reads: CASSPGLAGTDTQYF. CDR3 DNA sequence: TGTGCCAGTAGTCCCGGACTAGCGGGAACAGATACGCAGTATTTT.

The V call is TRBV6-6, the J call TRBJ1-4; no definite D call. Germline V gene data show CDR1 as MNHNY and CDR2 as SVGAGI (reference sequence). The length of the CDR3 is 11 residues. Between the trimmed V and J ends, which lost 5 bases and 14 bases, there was a span of 12 bases. The CDR3 DNA reads TGTGCCAGCAGTACGAAGAGTAAGCTGTTTTTT. Protein sequence: CASSTKSKLFF.

The J gene is TRBJ2-6, the V gene TRBV28; TRBD2 aligns across 8 bases. The germline gives CDR1 MDHEN, CDR2 SYDVKM. This CDR3 contains 17 residues. Trimming cost V 4 bases and J 0 bases; bases outside gene matches: 5. DNA for the CDR3: TGTGCCAGCAGTTCCCTAGCGGGTTTCTCTGGGGCCAACGTCCTGACTTTC. It yields the protein CASSSLAGFSGANVLTF. Combining the CDR3 with reference TRBV28 and TRBJ2-6 gives the whole variable domain DVKVTQSSRYLVKRTGEKVFLECVQDMDHENMFWYRQDPGLGLRLIYFSYDVKMKEKGDIPEGYSVSREKKERFSLILESASTNQTSMYLCASSSLAGFSGANVLTFGAGSRLTVL.

The chain joins TRBV6-1 to TRBJ1-6; the D is unclear. The V and J ends lost 1 base and 9 bases respectively, with 7 bases between them. The germline CDR1 and CDR2 sequences are MNHNS and SASEGT. The CDR3 covers 13 residues. The DNA of the CDR3 is TGTGCCAGCAGTGAAGAGGGCGGTTCACCCCTCCACTTT. Protein: CASSEEGGSPLHF.

The chain has TRBV28 and TRBJ1-5, with D unresolved. The CDR3 is 16 amino acids. Trimming pared 4 bases from V and 2 bases from J, leaving 15 bases between. Germline loops: CDR1 MDHEN, CDR2 SYDVKM. The CDR3 reads CASSSRSSRGNQPQHF. In DNA form, the CDR3 reads TGTGCCAGCAGTTCACGATCCAGTCGTGGCAATCAGCCCCAGCATTTT. The whole variable domain, filled in from reference TRBV28 and TRBJ1-5, reads DVKVTQSSRYLVKRTGEKVFLECVQDMDHENMFWYRQDPGLGLRLIYFSYDVKMKEKGDIPEGYSVSREKKERFSLILESASTNQTSMYLCASSSRSSRGNQPQHFGDGTRLSIL.

V and J are TRBV28 and TRBJ1-2; 9 bases map to TRBD1. In germline, CDR1 is MDHEN, CDR2 SYDVKM. There are 14 residues in the CDR3. The ends lost 10 bases at V and 1 base at J; junction bases unmatched: 7. The CDR3 nucleotides are TGTGCCACTAGACGGGGACAGGGTAACTATGGCTACACCTTC. As protein: CATRRGQGNYGYTF.

Only one count was recorded for this clone. This chain links TRBV25-1 with TRBJ2-5; maybe TRBD1 (5 bases). V lost 5 bases and J 1 base, leaving 14 bases between the germline ends. CDR3 length equals 15 residues. Germline CDR1 reads MGHDK; CDR2 reads SYGVNS. CDR3 DNA: TGTGCCAGCAGTCCAGGGCGGCCAGCCCAAGAGACCCAGTACTTC. Its protein product is CASSPGRPAQETQYF. Variable domain in full (rest from reference TRBV25-1 and TRBJ2-5): EADIYQTPRYLVIGTGKKITLECSQTMGHDKMYWYQQDPGMELHLIHYSYGVNSTEKGDLSSESTVSRIRTEHFPLTLESARPSHTSQYLCASSPGRPAQETQYFGPGTRLLVL.

J is TRBJ2-7 and V is TRBV28; 7 nucleotides agree with TRBD2. The V and J ends lost 6 bases and 11 bases, in that order; junction bases with no gene match: 13. Germline V lookup: CDR1 MDHEN, CDR2 SYDVKM. The CDR3 spans 13 residues. The CDR3 coding sequence is TGTGCCAGCAGGCCCCCGGGGGGACGGCGGGAGTACTTC. As protein: CASRPPGGRREYF.

This rearrangement joins TRBV7-9 to TRBJ2-1; perhaps TRBD1 as D (6 bases). Germline V gives CDR1 SEHNR, CDR2 FQNEAQ (reference sequence). The CDR3 spans 15 residues. Trimming left V 3 bases short and J 1 base short, with 10 bases between. CDR3 amino acids: CASSLTQGSYNEQFF. CDR3 DNA sequence: TGTGCCAGCAGCTTGACGCAGGGGTCCTACAATGAGCAGTTCTTC.

The chain carries TRBV19 and TRBJ2-2, with no clear D. CDR3 length: 15 amino acids. The V and J ends lost 4 bases and 0 bases respectively, with 9 bases between them. Per germline, CDR1 LNHDA and CDR2 SQIVND (reference sequence). The CDR3 DNA sequence: TGTGCCAGTAGTACTGGCCTGGCGAACACCGGGGAGCTGTTTTTT. Translated: CASSTGLANTGELFF. Supplemented by reference TRBV19 and TRBJ2-2, the full variable domain reads DGGITQSPKYLFRKEGQNVTLSCEQNLNHDAMYWYRQDPGQGLRLIYYSQIVNDFQKGDIAEGYSVSREKKESFPLTVTSAQKNPTAFYLCASSTGLANTGELFFGEGSRLTVL.

V gene TRBV28 combines with J gene TRBJ1-1; D remains ambiguous. The CDR3 is 12 amino acids. CDR1 and CDR2 from the germline V gene are MDHEN and SYDVKM. V was clipped by 10 bases and J by 2 bases, with 11 bases between them. CDR3 amino acids: CATGGSNTEAFF. The CDR3 coding sequence is TGTGCCACCGGCGGGAGTAACACTGAAGCTTTCTTT.

This clone has only one observation. The chain couples TRBV4-1 to TRBJ1-2; 9 bases fit TRBD1. From germline, CDR1 is MGHRA and CDR2 YSYEKL. The CDR3 loop spans 17 amino acids. V lost 0 bases to trimming and J lost 4 bases; unmatched junction nucleotides: 9. The chain's CDR3 is CASSQEGGTGPFYGYTF. DNA for the CDR3: TGCGCCAGCAGCCAAGAAGGTGGGACAGGGCCTTTCTATGGCTACACCTTC.

The count of this clone is one. The V call is TRBV28, the J call TRBJ2-7, with D perhaps given as TRBD1 or TRBD2 (6 bases each). The CDR3 sequence is 15 residues long. Trimming took off 4 bases at V and 0 bases at J, with 13 bases between the two ends. Germline V gene sequence: CDR1 MDHEN, CDR2 SYDVKM. The CDR3 loop reads CASSSSGAGSYEQYF. The CDR3 DNA is TGTGCCAGCAGTTCCTCGGGGGCTGGCTCCTACGAGCAGTACTTC.

This clone has a handful of counts. V usage is TRBV21-1 and J usage is TRBJ1-5; whether TRBD1, the table's D call, matches the DNA was not checked. TRBV21-1 is a known pseudogene. This CDR3 has 17 residues. As DNA, the CDR3 is TGTGCCAGCAGCACAAGGACAGGTGAGGATAGCAATCAGCCCCAGCATTTT. Amino acids: CASSTRTGEDSNQPQHF.

The chain uses TRBV28 and TRBJ2-7, with 8 bases aligning to TRBD1. The CDR3 length is 15 residues. V dropped 4 bases and J dropped 0; count of bases not matched to a gene: 5. CDR1 and CDR2 from the germline V gene are MDHEN and SYDVKM. Here the CDR3 DNA reads TGTGCCAGCAGTTCCCGGGACAGGAGCTCCTACGAGCAGTACTTC. This sequence encodes CASSSRDRSSYEQYF.

This clone was picked up one time. This chain joins TRBV6-1 and TRBJ2-4; D remains ambiguous. The CDR3 is made up of 14 amino acids. Germline V lookup: CDR1 MNHNS, CDR2 SASEGT. The V end was cut by 3 bases, the J end by 0 bases, with 6 bases between. As DNA, the CDR3 is TGTGCCAGCAGTGAGATTGGAGCCAAAAACATTCAGTACTTC. Protein product: CASSEIGAKNIQYF.

This rearrangement joins TRBV23-1 to TRBJ1-5, with 9 bases that match TRBD1. TRBV23-1 is an open reading frame, and its role is uncertain. J gave up 5 bases and V 0 bases, and 5 bases lay outside the gene matches. The CDR3 sequence is 16 residues long. In nucleotides, the CDR3 is TGCGCCAGCAGTCAATCCGGACAGGGGTACGATCAGCCCCAGCATTTT. As protein: CASSQSGQGYDQPQHF.

This clone was counted only a few times. V and J are TRBV10-3 and TRBJ1-1; perhaps TRBD1 as D (6 bases). Germline CDR1 is ENHRY and CDR2 is SYGVKD. The V and J ends lost 6 bases and 8 bases respectively, with 16 bases between them. There are 13 residues in the CDR3. The CDR3 DNA is TGTGCCATCAGGGGATACGGACAGACCGAAGCTTTCTTT. It yields the protein CAIRGYGQTEAFF.

The V and J genes are TRBV6-1 and TRBJ1-5; D is unresolved. Trimming took 4 bases from V and 1 from J, leaving 5 bases between them. Germline V gene sequence: CDR1 MNHNS, CDR2 SASEGT. The CDR3 runs to 13 residues. The CDR3 bases are TGTGCCAGCAGTGTCAGGAGCAATCAGCCCCAGCATTTT. Amino acid sequence: CASSVRSNQPQHF.